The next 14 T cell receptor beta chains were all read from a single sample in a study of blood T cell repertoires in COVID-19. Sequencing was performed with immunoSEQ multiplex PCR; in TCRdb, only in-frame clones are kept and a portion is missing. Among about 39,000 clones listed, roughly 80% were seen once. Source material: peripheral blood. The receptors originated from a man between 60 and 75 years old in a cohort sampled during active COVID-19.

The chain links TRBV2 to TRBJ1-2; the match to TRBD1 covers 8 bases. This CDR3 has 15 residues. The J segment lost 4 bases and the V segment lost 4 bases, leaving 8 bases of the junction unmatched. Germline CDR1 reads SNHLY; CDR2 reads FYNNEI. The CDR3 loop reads CASSVAGTGIYGYTF. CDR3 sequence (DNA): TGTGCCAGCAGTGTCGCCGGGACAGGAATCTATGGCTACACCTTC.

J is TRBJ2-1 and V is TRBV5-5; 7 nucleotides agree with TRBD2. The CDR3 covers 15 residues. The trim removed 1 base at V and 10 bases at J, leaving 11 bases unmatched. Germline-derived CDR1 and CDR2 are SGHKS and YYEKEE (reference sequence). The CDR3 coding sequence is TGTGCCAGCAGCTTGCCCAGCGGGGTCCCCAGGGAGCAGTTCTTC. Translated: CASSLPSGVPREQFF.

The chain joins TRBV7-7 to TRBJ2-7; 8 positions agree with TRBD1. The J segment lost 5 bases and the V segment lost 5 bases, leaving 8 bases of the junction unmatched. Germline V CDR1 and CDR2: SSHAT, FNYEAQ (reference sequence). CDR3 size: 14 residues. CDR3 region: CASSARQGSHEQYF. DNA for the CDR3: TGTGCCAGCAGCGCCCGACAGGGGTCCCACGAGCAGTACTTC.

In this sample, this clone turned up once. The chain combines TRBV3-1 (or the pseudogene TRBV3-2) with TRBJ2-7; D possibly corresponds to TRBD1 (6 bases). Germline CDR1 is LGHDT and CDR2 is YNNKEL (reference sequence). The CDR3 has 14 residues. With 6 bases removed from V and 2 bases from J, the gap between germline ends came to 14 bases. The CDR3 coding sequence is TGTGCCAGCAGTTTCCCGGGACAAGCCTACGAGCAGTACTTC. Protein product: CASSFPGQAYEQYF.

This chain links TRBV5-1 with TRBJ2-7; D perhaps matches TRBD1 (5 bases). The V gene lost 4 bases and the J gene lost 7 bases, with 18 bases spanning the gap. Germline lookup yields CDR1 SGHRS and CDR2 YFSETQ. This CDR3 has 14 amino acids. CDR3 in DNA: TGCGCCAGCAGCCAAGCAGGGCGCCCAGGGGAGCAGTACTTC. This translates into CASSQAGRPGEQYF.

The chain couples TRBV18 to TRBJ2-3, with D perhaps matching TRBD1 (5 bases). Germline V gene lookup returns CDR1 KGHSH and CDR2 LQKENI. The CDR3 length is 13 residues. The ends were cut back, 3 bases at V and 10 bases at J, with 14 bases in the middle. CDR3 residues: CASSPSLQVSQYF. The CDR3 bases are TGTGCCAGCTCACCGTCACTACAGGTATCGCAGTATTTT.

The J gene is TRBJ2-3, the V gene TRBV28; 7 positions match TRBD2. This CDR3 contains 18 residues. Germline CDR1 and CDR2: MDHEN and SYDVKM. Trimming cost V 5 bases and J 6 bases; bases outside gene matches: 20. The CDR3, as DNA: TGTGCCAGCAGTGGGACTATAAGTGCGGTGTTGAGAGAGGATACGCAGTATTTT. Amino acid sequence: CASSGTISAVLREDTQYF.

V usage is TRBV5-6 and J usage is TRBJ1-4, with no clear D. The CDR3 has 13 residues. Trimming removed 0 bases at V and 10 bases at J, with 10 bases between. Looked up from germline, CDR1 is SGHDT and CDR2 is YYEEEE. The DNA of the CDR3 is TGTGCCAGCAGCTTGGGGGGAGAAGGAAAACTGTTTTTT. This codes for CASSLGGEGKLFF.

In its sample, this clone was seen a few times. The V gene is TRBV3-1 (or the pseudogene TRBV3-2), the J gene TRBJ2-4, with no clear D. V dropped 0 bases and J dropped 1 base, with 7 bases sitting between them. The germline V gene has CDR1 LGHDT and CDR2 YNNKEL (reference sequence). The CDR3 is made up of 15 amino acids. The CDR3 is CASSQDKSAKNIQYF. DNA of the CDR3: TGTGCCAGCAGCCAAGATAAATCTGCCAAAAACATTCAGTACTTC.

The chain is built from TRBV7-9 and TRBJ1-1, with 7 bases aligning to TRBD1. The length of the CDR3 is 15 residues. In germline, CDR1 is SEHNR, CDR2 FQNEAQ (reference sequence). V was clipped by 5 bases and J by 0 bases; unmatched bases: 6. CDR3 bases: TGTGCCAGCAGCCCATCCGGGACAGTGAACACTGAAGCTTTCTTT. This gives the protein CASSPSGTVNTEAFF.

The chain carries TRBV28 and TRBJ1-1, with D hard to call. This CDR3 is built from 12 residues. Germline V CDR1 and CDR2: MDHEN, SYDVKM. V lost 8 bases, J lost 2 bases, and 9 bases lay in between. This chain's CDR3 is CASYDFNTEAFF. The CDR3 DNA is TGTGCCAGCTACGACTTTAACACTGAAGCTTTCTTT.

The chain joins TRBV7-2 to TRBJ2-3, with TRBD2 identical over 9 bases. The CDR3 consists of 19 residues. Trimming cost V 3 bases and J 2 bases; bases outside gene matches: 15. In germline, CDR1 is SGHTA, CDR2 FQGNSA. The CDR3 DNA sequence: TGTGCCAGCAGCTTGTCGACCCTCAGGCGGGGGGGATACACAGATACGCAGTATTTT. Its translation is CASSLSTLRRGGYTDTQYF.

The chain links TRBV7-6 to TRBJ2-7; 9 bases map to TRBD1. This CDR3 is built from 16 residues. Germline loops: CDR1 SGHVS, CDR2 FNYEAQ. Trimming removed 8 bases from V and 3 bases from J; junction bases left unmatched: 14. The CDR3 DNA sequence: TGTGCCAGCTCCCCTGGTACCGGGACAGGGAACTACGAGCAGTACTTC. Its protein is CASSPGTGTGNYEQYF.

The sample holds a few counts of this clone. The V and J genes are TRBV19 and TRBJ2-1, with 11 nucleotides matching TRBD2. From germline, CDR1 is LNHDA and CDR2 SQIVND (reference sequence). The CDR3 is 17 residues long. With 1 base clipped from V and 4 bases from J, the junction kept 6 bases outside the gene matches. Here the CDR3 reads CASSIGLAGGNYNEQFF. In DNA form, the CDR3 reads TGTGCCAGTAGTATAGGGTTAGCGGGAGGGAATTACAATGAGCAGTTCTTC. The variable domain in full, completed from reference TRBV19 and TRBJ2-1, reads DGGITQSPKYLFRKEGQNVTLSCEQNLNHDAMYWYRQDPGQGLRLIYYSQIVNDFQKGDIAEGYSVSREKKESFPLTVTSAQKNPTAFYLCASSIGLAGGNYNEQFFGPGTRLTVL.